Each of the 30 T cell receptor delta chains below was sequenced from the same sample in a study of gamma-delta T cells after stem cell transplantation. TCRdb redid the clone calls on the RT-PCR reads with CATT. Of 1,300 or so delta-chain clones listed, 1.5% to 2% were seen once; the top ten hold about 20%. Sequencing was performed on gamma-delta T cells. The source is a human donor. It is not recorded whose cells these are; they may come from a transplant donor.

This clone is hyperexpanded (1% or more) in the sample. This CDR3 is also generated by other DNA sequences in the sample. The CDR3 coding sequence is TGTGCCTGTGACTTACTGGGGGATGGGGGTCGACTCATCTTT. Translated: CACDLLGDGGRLIF. V usage is TRDV2 and J usage is TRDJ1, with 10 positions matching TRDD3. The CDR3 has 14 amino acids. Germline values: CDR1 GEAIGNYY, CDR2 EKD. Trimming cost V 3 bases and J 10 bases; bases outside gene matches: 10.

About this clone: The protein that TCRdb holds for this DNA derives from a much larger clone and differs from the translated DNA at residue 10, which likely indicates a read error; the protein shown here is translated from the DNA. This sequence joins TRDV2 and TRDJ2; D is possibly TRDD3 (6 bases). Germline loops: CDR1 GEAIGNYY, CDR2 EKD. Trimming removed 1 base at V and 0 bases at J, with 23 bases between. This CDR3 contains 20 residues. In DNA, the CDR3 is TGTGCCTGTGACACGATACTGGGACATGCGGGGCCGCCTTTGACAGCACAACTCTTCTTT. Its translation: CACDTILGHAGPPLTAQLFF.

This clone appeared a few times. A far larger clone is a single base away, which makes a read error likely. The same CDR3 arises from other DNA sequences in this sample as well. The V gene is TRDV2, the J gene TRDJ1; 12 bases fit TRDD3. The germline V gene encodes CDR1 GEAIGNYY and CDR2 EKD. V lost 4 bases and J lost 0; bases outside the gene matches: 23. The CDR3 has 22 amino acids. DNA of the CDR3: TGTGCCTGTGATAGCATGCTCTACGGGGGTACTGGGGGATACCAGTACACCGATAAACTCATCTTT. It codes for CACDSMLYGGTGGYQYTDKLIF.

This clone has more than one count but fewer than ten. The TCRdb protein, from a much larger clone, departs from this DNA's translation at residue 10, likely by read error; the protein shown derives from the DNA. The rearrangement links TRDV2 to TRDJ1, with D perhaps TRDD3 (6 bases). With 6 bases removed from V and 1 base from J, the gap between germline ends came to 20 bases. This CDR3 region has 16 residues. Germline lookup yields CDR1 GEAIGNYY and CDR2 EKD. The CDR3 DNA sequence: TGTGCCTGTAGCGGATTGGGGATCGTTAGCACCGATAAACTCATCTTT. It specifies CACSGLGIVSTDKLIF.

This clone ranks as medium-sized. It is likely a read error: a sequence one base away is far more abundant. The chain carries TRDV2 and TRDJ1, with no clear D. CDR3 length: 14 amino acids. CDR1 is GEAIGNYY, CDR2 EKD, per germline. V lost 3 bases to trimming and J lost 8 bases, with 18 bases between them. Here the CDR3 DNA reads TGTGCCTGTGACCCCGTACTGAGGGACTCGAAACTCATCTTT. It translates to CACDPVLRDSKLIF.

This clone was counted between two and nine times. The amino acid sequence in TCRdb belongs to a much larger clone and departs from this DNA's translation at residue 4, likely a sequencing read error; the sequence shown is translated from the DNA. This chain joins TRDV2 and TRDJ1; TRDD3 matches 11 bases. This CDR3 has 18 residues. J lost 3 bases, V lost 5 bases, and 16 bases had no gene match. Germline lookup yields CDR1 GEAIGNYY and CDR2 EKD. DNA for the CDR3: TGTGCCTGTGCACAACTGGGGGATAGGGGGTCCGCCGCCGATAAACTCATCTTT. Protein sequence: CACAQLGDRGSAADKLIF.

This clone was counted only a few times. The TCRdb protein comes from a much larger clone and disagrees with this DNA's translation at residue 9, likely due to a read error; the protein given here is derived from the DNA. V and J are TRDV2 and TRDJ1; D ambiguous. Germline V gives CDR1 GEAIGNYY, CDR2 EKD. V was trimmed by 0 bases and J by 1 base, leaving 11 bases between them. The length of the CDR3 is 15 residues. CDR3 in DNA: TGTGCCTGTGACACCGTTACGAGGTGCACCGATAAACTCATCTTT. Translation: CACDTVTRCTDKLIF.

To note about this clone: The mismatch at residue 13 between this DNA's translation and the TCRdb protein of a much larger clone likely reflects a read error; the protein shown is translated from the DNA. The genes are TRDV2 and TRDJ1; 12 bases are shared with TRDD3. Germline CDR1 GEAIGNYY, CDR2 EKD. V was clipped by 3 bases and J by 6 bases; unmatched bases: 13. CDR3 length: 17 amino acids. CDR3 sequence: CACDELGDTQRNNKLIF. The CDR3 DNA follows: TGTGCCTGTGACGAGCTGGGGGATACGCAGCGAAACAATAAACTCATCTTT.

This clone is termed large. Other DNA sequences within the sample encode an identical CDR3. The V call is TRDV2, the J call TRDJ3; TRDD3 matches at 10 bases. From germline, CDR1 is GEAIGNYY and CDR2 EKD. The trim removed 0 bases at V and 2 bases at J, leaving 6 bases unmatched. This CDR3 region has 19 residues. The CDR3 nucleotides read TGTGCCTGTGACACCGTGGTGGGGGATACCACCTGGGACACCCGACAGATGTTTTTC. Amino acids: CACDTVVGDTTWDTRQMFF.

Comment on this clone: This likely traces to a read error, being one base from a far larger clone. The CDR3 DNA reads as TGTGCCTGTGACGCTGTGGGGGATACTTACCCCGATAAACTCATCTTT. This translates into CACDAVGDTYPDKLIF. The V gene is TRDV2, the J gene TRDJ1, with TRDD3 matching over 10 bases. CDR1 is GEAIGNYY, CDR2 EKD, per germline. This CDR3 spans 16 amino acids. Trimming cost V 3 bases and J 3 bases; bases outside gene matches: 9.

This clone has more than one count but fewer than ten. A read error is the likely source, as a far larger clone sits one nucleotide away. The same CDR3 can be traced to other DNA sequences in this sample. The chain joins TRDV2 to TRDJ3, with a tentative D call TRDD3 (6 bases). The CDR3 is made up of 18 amino acids. Trimming stripped 1 base from V and 0 bases from J, with 12 bases between. The V gene's germline CDR1 is GEAIGNYY and CDR2 EKD. The CDR3 here is CACDTVLGISWDTRQMFF. The CDR3 nucleotides read TGTGCCTGTGACACTGTACTGGGAATCTCCTGGGACACCCGACAGATGTTTTTC.

V and J are TRDV2 and TRDJ1, with 13 bases identical to TRDD3. Germline V gene lookup returns CDR1 GEAIGNYY and CDR2 EKD. The CDR3 length is 18 residues. V gave up 3 bases and J gave up 2 bases; unmatched junction bases: 11. This chain's CDR3 is CACDALLGDTRGTDKLIF. Written as DNA, the CDR3 is TGTGCCTGTGACGCCCTACTGGGGGATACGCGAGGGACCGATAAACTCATCTTT.

Concerning this clone: The protein in TCRdb stems from a much larger clone and differs at residue 6 from this DNA's translation, likely a read error; here the protein is translated from the DNA. This rearrangement joins TRDV2 to TRDJ1; 8 bases map to TRDD3. CDR1 and CDR2 (germline): GEAIGNYY, EKD. Germline trimming cut 4 bases from V and 3 bases from J; bases unmatched to any gene: 18. The CDR3 has 18 residues. The chain's CDR3 is CACEQPGDRGSAADKLIF. The CDR3 bases are TGTGCCTGTGAACAACCGGGGGATAGGGGGTCCGCCGCCGATAAACTCATCTTT.

Concerning this clone: The likely explanation is a read error, given a far larger clone one base away. Other DNA sequences in this sample translate to the same CDR3. This chain links TRDV2 with TRDJ3; D remains ambiguous. The V end lost 0 bases, the J end lost 4 bases, and 15 bases lay between the germline ends. The CDR3 extends over 18 amino acids. Germline V gene sequence: CDR1 GEAIGNYY, CDR2 EKD. This chain's CDR3 is CACDTVGLSSWDTRQMFF. The CDR3 nucleotides are TGTGCCTGTGACACCGTGGGACTAAGCTCATGGGACACCCGACAGATGTTTTTC.

By sample share, this clone is medium-sized. A much larger clone differs by one base, so this may be a read error. V is TRDV2 and J is TRDJ1, with 10 bases matching TRDD3. Germline lookup yields CDR1 GEAIGNYY and CDR2 EKD. The CDR3 consists of 16 residues. J was trimmed by 2 bases and V by 4 bases; bases with no gene match: 9. DNA of the CDR3: TGTGCCTGTGATCTACTGGGGGATCGGGGAACCGATAAACTCATCTTT. Its translation is CACDLLGDRGTDKLIF.

The sample holds a few counts of this clone. TCRdb's protein, taken from a much larger clone, differs from this DNA's translation at residue 5, likely owing to a read error; the protein displayed comes from the DNA. The chain joins TRDV2 to TRDJ1; 12 nucleotides align to TRDD3. Per the germline V gene, CDR1 is GEAIGNYY and CDR2 is EKD. The CDR3 runs 17 residues. The V and J ends lost 3 bases and 4 bases, in that order; junction bases with no gene match: 11. The CDR3 bases are TGTGCCTGTGACGGTCTGGGGGATACGCAGCGAAACGATAAACTCATCTTT. This encodes CACDGLGDTQRNDKLIF.

A remark on this clone: It differs at one base from a far larger clone, so likely a read error. V and J are TRDV2 and TRDJ1, with 13 bases lining up with TRDD3. Looked up from germline, CDR1 is GEAIGNYY and CDR2 is EKD. This CDR3 contains 20 residues. The CDR3 spells CACDPLLGDTEVSETDKPIF. The CDR3 bases are TGTGCCTGTGACCCACTACTGGGGGATACGGAGGTCTCAGAGACCGATAAACCCATCTTT.

This clone came up a few times. TCRdb lists the protein of a much larger clone for this DNA, which differs at residue 7, so this is likely a read error; the protein given here is translated from the DNA itself. This rearrangement joins TRDV2 to TRDJ1; TRDD3 aligns across 9 bases. V was pared by 3 bases and J by 2 bases, with 21 bases of the junction left unmatched. The CDR3 is made up of 20 amino acids. Germline CDR1 reads GEAIGNYY; CDR2 reads EKD. The DNA of the CDR3 is TGTGCCTGTGACCCACTCCCTCCTAGAGATACTGGGGGAAATACCGATAAACTCATCTTT. Translated, it gives CACDPLPPRDTGGNTDKLIF.

There are a few counts of this clone. Since a far larger clone is one base different, this is likely a read error. The chain employs TRDV2 and TRDJ1; 12 positions agree with TRDD3. Per the germline V gene, CDR1 is GEAIGNYY and CDR2 is EKD. This CDR3 is 24 amino acids long. DNA for the CDR3: TGTGCCCGTGACACCGTCCTACCCGAACCTCGTACTGGGGGATACAAGGAAGTCACCGATAAACTCATCTTT. Its translation is CARDTVLPEPRTGGYKEVTDKLIF.

On this clone itself: A far more abundant clone sits one base away, making this likely a read error. Other DNA sequences in this specimen translate into the identical CDR3. The chain has TRDV2 and TRDJ3; 10 bases agree with TRDD3. The germline V gene encodes CDR1 GEAIGNYY and CDR2 EKD. J lost 0 bases, V lost 3 bases, and 10 bases had no gene match. The CDR3 consists of 20 residues. The CDR3 nucleotides read TGTGCCTGTGACGTTCTGGGGGATAGCCGTGGCTCCTGGGACACCCGACAGATGTTTTTC. The encoded protein is CACDVLGDSRGSWDTRQMFF.

On this clone itself: A far larger clone is one base from this, pointing to a likely read error. Other DNA sequences in the same sample also yield this CDR3. The gene calls are TRDV2 and TRDJ1; 12 nucleotides agree with TRDD3. This CDR3 has 17 amino acids. Trimming cost V 4 bases and J 4 bases; bases outside gene matches: 12. Germline V gene data show CDR1 as GEAIGNYY and CDR2 as EKD. The CDR3 nucleotides are TGTGCCTGTGATGAGCTGGGGGATACGCAGCGAAACGATAAACTCATCTTT. Protein product: CACDELGDTQRNDKLIF.

As to this clone: The same CDR3 also results from other DNA sequences found in this sample. The chain employs TRDV2 and TRDJ1, with TRDD3 matching over 11 bases. CDR3 length equals 18 residues. Trimming at V came to 3 bases and at J to 3 bases, leaving 14 bases not matched to a gene. Germline CDR1 is GEAIGNYY and CDR2 is EKD. CDR3 nucleotides: TGTGCCTGTGACTTACTGGGGGATAGGGGGTCCGCCGCCGATAAACTCATCTTT. This codes for CACDLLGDRGSAADKLIF.

To note about this clone: A single base is all that separates this from a far larger clone, so a read error is likely. In the same sample, other DNA sequences code for this CDR3. This chain uses TRDV2 with TRDJ1; D is possibly TRDD3 (6 bases). CDR1 and CDR2 (germline): GEAIGNYY, EKD. This CDR3 spans 15 amino acids. CDR3 residues: CACDGLGKNTDKLIF. CDR3 sequence (DNA): TGTGCCTGTGACGGTCTGGGGAAAAACACTGATAAACTCATCTTT.

In the case of this clone: A single base is all that separates this from a far larger clone, so a read error is likely. The genes are TRDV2 and TRDJ1; D gene uncertain. CDR3 length: 14 residues. The germline gives CDR1 GEAIGNYY, CDR2 EKD. The CDR3 region is CARDTVGALDKLIF. CDR3 coding DNA: TGTGCCCGTGACACCGTCGGGGCCCTCGATAAACTCATCTTT.

This clone has only a few counts. A single base is all that separates this from a far larger clone, so a read error is likely. The rearrangement joins TRDV2 to TRDJ3, with TRDD3 matching over 10 bases. The CDR3 contains 22 residues. V dropped 0 bases and J dropped 2; count of bases not matched to a gene: 15. Germline loops: CDR1 GEAIGNYY, CDR2 EKD. The CDR3 nucleotides read TGTGCCTGTGACACCACCGGCACTGGGGGATCCGGTCGGCCCTGGGACACCCGACAGATGTTTTTC. Translation: CACDTTGTGGSGRPWDTRQMFF.

Notes on this clone: The TCRdb protein comes from a much larger clone and disagrees with this DNA's translation at residue 13, likely due to a read error; the protein given here is derived from the DNA. V and J are TRDV2 and TRDJ3; 9 bases line up with TRDD3. This CDR3 region has 19 residues. CDR1 GEAIGNYY and CDR2 EKD come from the germline V gene. The DNA for the CDR3 is TGTGCCTGTGACACCCTGGGGGATCCTAGCTCCTGGGGCACCCGACAGATGTTTTTC. Its translation: CACDTLGDPSSWGTRQMFF.

Concerning this clone itself: This likely reflects a read error, since a far larger clone is one base away. The same CDR3 is also encoded by other DNA sequences in this sample. The chain combines TRDV2 with TRDJ3; D might be TRDD3 (5 bases). This CDR3 has 18 residues. The V end lost 0 bases, the J end lost 0 bases, and 11 bases lay between the germline ends. Germline V lookup: CDR1 GEAIGNYY, CDR2 EKD. The CDR3 here is CACDTVGLSSWDTRQMFF. The CDR3 DNA reads as TGTGCCTGTGACACCGTGGGGCTAAGCTCCTGGGACACCCGACAGATGTTTTTC.

This clone was detected only a few times. TCRdb pairs this DNA with a much larger clone's protein that differs at residue 6, likely a read error; the protein shown was translated from the DNA. The chain employs TRDV2 and TRDJ1; either TRDD1 or TRDD3 may supply D (5 bases each). This CDR3 is built from 16 residues. Germline V gives CDR1 GEAIGNYY, CDR2 EKD. V lost 3 bases and J lost 3, with 19 bases in between. Written as DNA, the CDR3 is TGTGCCTGTGACGCTACAGGGATCGAAATGGCCGATAAACTCATCTTT. It codes for CACDATGIEMADKLIF.

Note on this clone: A far larger clone is one base from this, pointing to a likely read error. In the same sample, other DNA sequences code for this CDR3. The chain recombines TRDV2 with TRDJ1; perhaps TRDD3 as D (6 bases). This CDR3 has 14 residues. In germline, CDR1 is GEAIGNYY, CDR2 EKD. The CDR3, as DNA: TGTGCCTGTGACACCGTCGGGGACCGGGATAAGCTCATCTTT. It specifies CACDTVGDRDKLIF.

This clone showed up just a few times. For this DNA, TCRdb reports the protein of a much larger clone, which diverges at residue 8, most likely from a read error; the protein presented here is translated directly from the DNA. The genes are TRDV2 and TRDJ1, with TRDD3 identical over 8 bases. V gave up 1 base and J gave up 4 bases; unmatched junction bases: 4. CDR3 length equals 14 residues. From germline, CDR1 is GEAIGNYY and CDR2 EKD. The CDR3 region is CACDTLGVGDKLIF. The CDR3 DNA sequence: TGTGCCTGTGACACACTGGGGGTCGGCGATAAACTCATCTTT.